One sample yielded the 24 T cell receptor beta chains listed below, sequenced in a study of shared clonotypes between healthy human individuals. Data came from immunoSEQ multiplex PCR; TCRdb stores just in-frame clones and leaves some out. In the table there are about 1.5 million clones, 98% of which are singletons. The specimen sequenced was naive CD4+ T cells sorted from blood. The subset here: CD45RA+ positively selected. All receptors come from a man aged 30-40 years in good health.

This chain links TRBV19 with TRBJ2-7; 7 nucleotides agree with TRBD1. CDR3 size: 13 residues. Germline CDR1 and CDR2: LNHDA and SQIVND (reference sequence). V lost 4 bases and J lost 7; bases outside the gene matches: 7. The CDR3 nucleotides read TGTGCCAGTAGTAGGGACCCGACAGGGGAGCAGTACTTC. Protein: CASSRDPTGEQYF.

Written as DNA, the CDR3 is TGTGCCAGCAGCCCCCCGGGACTAGCGGGAGATGAGCAGTTCTTC. Protein: CASSPPGLAGDEQFF. V usage is TRBV7-2 and J usage is TRBJ2-1, with 14 bases lining up with TRBD2. The CDR3 sequence is 15 residues long. Trimming took 5 bases from V and 8 from J; bases not matched to a gene: 5. The germline V gene encodes CDR1 SGHTA and CDR2 FQGNSA.

This chain uses TRBV4-3 with TRBJ2-1; D call uncertain. Germline V lookup: CDR1 LGHNA, CDR2 YSLEER. V lost 0 bases to trimming and J lost 6 bases, with 12 bases between them. This CDR3 is 15 amino acids long. The CDR3 DNA is TGCGCCAGCAGCCAAGAGCGAATCCGTCCCAATGAGCAGTTCTTC. It codes for CASSQERIRPNEQFF.

The CDR3 sequence is CASRRLADTGELFF. The DNA for the CDR3 is TGTGCCAGCAGGCGACTAGCTGACACCGGGGAGCTGTTTTTT. V gene TRBV28 combines with J gene TRBJ2-2; 7 bases are shared with TRBD2. Per the germline V gene, CDR1 is MDHEN and CDR2 is SYDVKM. This CDR3 contains 14 residues. V lost 6 bases and J lost 3; bases outside the gene matches: 4.

This rearrangement joins TRBV6-6 to TRBJ2-3; perhaps TRBD1 as D (6 bases). CDR1 MNHNY and CDR2 SVGAGI come from the germline V gene (reference sequence). There are 14 residues in the CDR3. V was shortened by 2 bases and J by 0 bases, with 6 bases between the two germline ends. CDR3 DNA sequence: TGTGCCAGCAGTTACACAGGGAGCACAGATACGCAGTATTTT. Its protein is CASSYTGSTDTQYF.

J is TRBJ2-6 and V is TRBV5-4; D is uncertain. The V end was cut by 0 bases, the J end by 4 bases, with 17 bases between. The CDR3 runs to 18 residues. The V gene's germline CDR1 is SGHNT and CDR2 YYREEE (reference sequence). The CDR3 bases are TGTGCCAGCAGCTTGGCCGGACCGGGCGGTTCCGGGGCCAACGTCCTGACTTTC. This sequence encodes CASSLAGPGGSGANVLTF.

Only one count was recorded for this clone. This chain joins TRBV4-1 and TRBJ2-1; 7 bases agree with TRBD2. Germline values: CDR1 MGHRA, CDR2 YSYEKL. Trimming took 0 bases from V and 4 from J; bases not matched to a gene: 9. The CDR3 extends over 17 amino acids. The CDR3 loop reads CASSQDWGEGSYNEQFF. CDR3 coding DNA: TGCGCCAGCAGCCAAGATTGGGGGGAGGGCTCGTACAATGAGCAGTTCTTC.

The chain recombines TRBV7-8 with TRBJ2-7; 10 nucleotides align to TRBD1. This CDR3 is 15 amino acids long. Per the germline V gene, CDR1 is SGHVS and CDR2 is FQNEAQ. The V segment lost 4 bases and the J segment 7 bases; nucleotides outside the gene matches: 10. CDR3 DNA: TGTGCCAGCAGCTCAGCCGGGACAGGGGTCGGTGAGCAGTACTTC. Translated: CASSSAGTGVGEQYF.

The chain uses TRBV2 and TRBJ2-1, with D maybe TRBD2 (5 bases). CDR1 and CDR2 (germline): SNHLY, FYNNEI. The CDR3 has 18 amino acids. V was trimmed by 1 base and J by 0 bases, leaving 16 bases between them. Written as DNA, the CDR3 is TGTGCCAGCAGTGAAGTGATGGCGGGCCCTAGCTCCTACAATGAGCAGTTCTTC. Its translation: CASSEVMAGPSSYNEQFF.

The genes are TRBV27 and TRBJ2-2; D is perhaps TRBD1 or TRBD2 (6 bases each). The V gene's germline CDR1 is MNHEY and CDR2 SMNVEV (reference sequence). The CDR3 length is 16 residues. V was pared by 6 bases and J by 4 bases, with 18 bases between. The CDR3 DNA is TGTGCCAGCAGCCGCGGAGGGGGAACGGGCACCGGGGAGCTGTTTTTT. Encoded protein: CASSRGGGTGTGELFF.

CDR3 nucleotides: TGTGCCAGCAGCAACGTAAGCGGGAGTTTGTCCGAGCAGTACTTC. This translates into CASSNVSGSLSEQYF. The V call is TRBV21-1, the J call TRBJ2-7; the table calls TRBD2, which could not be checked here. TRBV21-1 is assigned pseudogene status. The CDR3 loop spans 15 amino acids.

V is TRBV6-6 and J is TRBJ1-4; D perhaps matches TRBD1 (6 bases). The V end lost 2 bases, the J end lost 8 bases, and 15 bases lay between the germline ends. The germline CDR1 and CDR2 sequences are MNHNY and SVGAGI (reference sequence). The CDR3 is 15 amino acids. The CDR3 spells CASSYEMRQGEKLFF. CDR3 DNA: TGTGCCAGCAGTTACGAGATGAGGCAGGGGGAAAAACTGTTTTTT.

This chain connects TRBV5-1 to TRBJ2-7; tentative D call: TRBD2 (5 bases). The CDR3 sequence is 16 residues long. Trimming took 4 bases from V and 0 from J, leaving 17 bases between them. Per the germline V gene, CDR1 is SGHRS and CDR2 is YFSETQ. CDR3 loop: CASSPEGWAISYEQYF. The CDR3 coding sequence is TGCGCCAGCAGCCCCGAGGGATGGGCCATCTCCTACGAGCAGTACTTC.

This chain joins TRBV19 and TRBJ2-3, with 8 bases that match TRBD1. The CDR3 contains 16 residues. V shed 3 bases and J 7 bases; nucleotides not matched to a gene: 12. Germline CDR1 is LNHDA and CDR2 is SQIVND (reference sequence). The CDR3 sequence is CASSISGGQGKNTQYF. CDR3 sequence (DNA): TGTGCCAGTAGTATTTCAGGTGGACAGGGAAAGAATACGCAGTATTTT.

The DNA for the CDR3 is TGTGCCAGCAGCTTAGCGGGAGGTAATGATGGCTCCTACGAGCAGTACTTC. The encoded protein is CASSLAGGNDGSYEQYF. This chain connects TRBV7-9 to TRBJ2-7, with D perhaps TRBD2 (6 bases). The V end lost 0 bases, the J end lost 0 bases, and 15 bases lay between the germline ends. Germline V CDR1 and CDR2: SEHNR, FQNEAQ (reference sequence). The CDR3 spans 17 residues.

V is TRBV18 and J is TRBJ2-3; tentatively, D is TRBD1 or TRBD2 (5 bases each). The germline V gene has CDR1 KGHSH and CDR2 LQKENI. The CDR3 extends over 16 amino acids. Between the trimmed V and J ends, which lost 2 bases and 2 bases, there was a span of 14 bases. The CDR3, as DNA: TGTGCCAGCTCACCAACGGGACGAGCCCTCACAGATACGCAGTATTTT. Protein sequence: CASSPTGRALTDTQYF.

The rearrangement uses TRBV6-1 and TRBJ2-7, with D maybe TRBD1 (6 bases). CDR3 size: 13 residues. The V gene lost 8 bases and the J gene lost 2 bases, with 13 bases spanning the gap. Germline values: CDR1 MNHNS, CDR2 SASEGT. In DNA form, the CDR3 reads TGTGCCAGCGAGGGGGTCGGAACCTACGAGCAGTACTTC. This translates into CASEGVGTYEQYF.

V is TRBV27 and J is TRBJ2-1; possibly TRBD2 for D (6 bases). Germline assignment: CDR1 MNHEY and CDR2 SMNVEV (reference sequence). The V and J ends lost 4 bases and 1 base respectively, with 14 bases between them. The CDR3 extends over 16 amino acids. The CDR3 region is CASSSYREWSYNEQFF. CDR3 nucleotide sequence: TGTGCCAGCAGTTCCTACCGGGAGTGGTCCTACAATGAGCAGTTCTTC.

The chain uses TRBV11-2 and TRBJ1-5; D gene uncertain. Trimming took off 5 bases at V and 4 bases at J, with 9 bases between the two ends. The CDR3 spans 13 residues. Germline V gives CDR1 SGHAT, CDR2 FQNNGV. CDR3 sequence reads: CASSPGRNQPQHF. In DNA form, the CDR3 reads TGTGCCAGCAGCCCGGGTCGTAATCAGCCCCAGCATTTT.

This clone was seen a single time. This chain links TRBV28 with TRBJ1-2; D unresolved. Germline V CDR1 and CDR2: MDHEN, SYDVKM. The CDR3 extends over 13 amino acids. V was cut by 7 bases and J by 4 bases, with 13 bases left in between. The CDR3 nucleotides are TGTGCCAGCACCACTGGGCCGTCCTATGGCTACACCTTC. It yields the protein CASTTGPSYGYTF.

V is TRBV4-1 and J is TRBJ2-3; the D gene is possibly TRBD1 (5 bases). CDR1 and CDR2 (germline): MGHRA, YSYEKL. CDR3 size: 18 residues. Deletions cut 2 bases from V and 6 bases from J, with 24 bases between. The CDR3 loop reads CASSQQPRGKGSVDTQYF. The CDR3 DNA reads TGCGCCAGCAGCCAACAGCCAAGGGGAAAAGGCAGTGTCGATACGCAGTATTTT.

The chain joins TRBV9 to TRBJ2-7, with D hard to call. This CDR3 region has 13 residues. Trimming shortened V by 3 bases and J by 5 bases, and 12 bases separated the two germline ends. From germline, CDR1 is SGDLS and CDR2 YYNGEE. The CDR3: CASSGSLENEQYF. The CDR3 coding sequence is TGTGCCAGCAGCGGCTCCCTCGAAAACGAGCAGTACTTC. Together with reference TRBV9 and TRBJ2-7, the CDR3 gives the full variable domain: DSGVTQTPKHLITATGQRVTLRCSPRSGDLSVYWYQQSLDQGLQFLIQYYNGEERAKGNILERFSAQQFPDLHSELNLSSLELGDSALYFCASSGSLENEQYFGPGTRLTVT.

This CDR3 is CAISDLQETQYF. The CDR3 DNA sequence: TGTGCCATCAGTGACCTCCAAGAGACCCAGTACTTC. The J gene is TRBJ2-5, the V gene TRBV10-3; no definite D call. Germline lookup yields CDR1 ENHRY and CDR2 SYGVKD. The CDR3 runs 12 residues. V was cut by 3 bases and J by 1 base, with 3 bases left in between.

This clone was recorded once. The chain employs TRBV2 and TRBJ1-2, with 8 nucleotides matching TRBD1. The CDR3 runs to 13 residues. Germline trimming cut 6 bases from V and 4 bases from J; bases unmatched to any gene: 4. In germline, CDR1 is SNHLY, CDR2 FYNNEI. CDR3 region: CASRVGQVYGYTF. The CDR3 nucleotides read TGTGCCAGCAGGGTGGGACAGGTCTATGGCTACACCTTC.